This record covers a single TCR beta chain. Its antigen is currently unknown. These data come from a study of monozygotic twins with inflammatory bowel disease. Study-wide findings and caveats: In the analysis, different T cell subtypes could not be told apart. Patient repertoires may have gained variability from differing immunosuppressive treatments.

The CDR3 runs 14 residues. The germline V gene encodes CDR1 LNHNV and CDR2 YYDKDF (reference sequence). cDNA was produced in eight separate reactions per sample. Each UMI, carrying a 6-nucleotide sample barcode, came from template switching. TCRdb re-called the 5' RACE reads and catalogs CDR3 proteins one per entry, DNA excluded. The ten most abundant clones cover around 7.6% of a sample with 200,000 to 250,000 distinct CDR3 sequences. This TCR derives from a human donor with ulcerative colitis or Crohn's disease, or a healthy co-twin of an affected twin (not recorded which). The specimen was blood. The chain combines TRBV15 with TRBJ1-6; the D gene TCRdb calls, TRBD1, cannot be checked with no DNA. The CDR3 here is CATSRGRGDSPLHF.